This T cell receptor beta chain appears in the sequencing data of a study of radiation and T cells in renal cell carcinoma. About the study: Nephrectomy followed 15 Gy stereotactic body radiation by 4 weeks.

Time point: blood 2 weeks post-SBRT. As for treatment: 15 Gy SBRT to primary tumor, nephrectomy 4 weeks later. Radiation-treated patients gave blood at baseline, week 2 and week 4. The protocol was immunoSEQ multiplex PCR, while the TCRdb copy is restricted to in-frame clones and leaves out a portion. The repertoire consists of some 120,000 clones, with about 81% occurring once and the leading ten covering approximately 2%. This clone was detected a few times. What it recognizes is unknown. Study findings and constraints: Pretreatment tumor biopsies were lacking, so baseline clonotypes are unknown. From baseline, blood top tumor clonotypes peaked at 2 weeks post-radiation.

This sequence originates from a woman aged 60-70 years with renal cell carcinoma. The sample here was blood, taken from a patient whose treatment included radiotherapy and nephrectomy.

CDR3 loop: CSAGDSGMNTEAFF. The CDR3 DNA is TGCAGCGCCGGGGACTCGGGGATGAACACTGAAGCTTTCTTT. The chain uses TRBV29-1 and TRBJ1-1, with D possibly matching TRBD1 (5 bases). The CDR3 length is 14 residues. CDR1 is SQVTM, CDR2 ANQGSEA, per germline. V was shortened by 7 bases and J by 0 bases, with 15 bases between the two germline ends.